This TCR beta chain was obtained from a study of blood T cell repertoires in COVID-19. Looking at the study overall: T cells, B-cell-depleted T cells, or PBMCs supplied cDNA or gDNA.

Participants were aged roughly 18 to 95 years, lived in roughly 25 US areas, and enrolled virtually. Participants' reported clinical history set cohort assignment. This clone was observed a handful of times. Original processing notes: Reference gene primer amplification in the assay estimated nucleated cell counts. TCRdb's table, derived via immunoSEQ multiplex PCR, lists solely in-frame clones and lacks some. V and J calls and clone size follow that table, whereas D and trimming were derived from the DNA. The sample contains approximately 200,000 clones, roughly 91% of which appear only once. Trimming removed 5 bases from V and 7 bases from J, with 21 bases in between. The germline CDR1 and CDR2 sequences are SGHTA and FQGTGA. The CDR3 length is 17 residues.

The material sequenced was PBMCs or T cells enriched from blood (not recorded which). This sequence was found in a man aged 25-40 years in a cohort exposed to, infected with or recovered from COVID-19 (not recorded which). This sequence joins TRBV7-3 and TRBJ1-6, with D possibly matching TRBD1 (5 bases). The CDR3 reads CASSPRAVLPANSPLHF. For the CDR3, the DNA is TGTGCCAGCAGCCCCAGGGCAGTGCTCCCCGCCAATTCACCCCTCCACTTT.